Sequencing of this TCR beta chain was carried out in a study of response to subunit inactivated influenza vaccine. Germline CDR1 reads SGHRS; CDR2 reads YFSETQ. The V end lost 4 bases, the J end lost 6 bases, and 14 bases lay between the germline ends. There are 15 residues in the CDR3. A single record per CDR3 protein comes from TCRdb applying MiXCR to the RT-PCR reads. Here the sample spans some 850,000 distinct CDR3 sequences, approximately 18% being singletons. Study conclusions and caveats: Authors suggested each seasonal flu vaccination may recruit only limited numbers of new T cells.

On this clonotype itself: The antigen remains unidentified.

The TCR sequence derives from a man aged 50 to 60 who received an inactivated influenza vaccine. The sample here was PBMCs from blood, taken approximately 5 days after vaccination. The rearrangement uses TRBV5-1 and TRBJ1-6, with D unresolved. Here the CDR3 DNA reads TGCGCCAGCAGCAGGTTGGAAGGGTCTAATTCACCCCTCCACTTT. This sequence encodes CASSRLEGSNSPLHF.